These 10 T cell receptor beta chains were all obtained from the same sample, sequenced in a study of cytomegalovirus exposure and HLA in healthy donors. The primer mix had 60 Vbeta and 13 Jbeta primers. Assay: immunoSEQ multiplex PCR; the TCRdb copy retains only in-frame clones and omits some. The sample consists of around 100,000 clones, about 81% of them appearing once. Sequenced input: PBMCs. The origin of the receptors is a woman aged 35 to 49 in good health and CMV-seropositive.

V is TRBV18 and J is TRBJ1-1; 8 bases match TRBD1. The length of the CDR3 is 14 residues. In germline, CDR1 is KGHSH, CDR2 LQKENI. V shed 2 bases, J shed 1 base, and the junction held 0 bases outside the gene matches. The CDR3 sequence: CASSPGTGNTEAFF. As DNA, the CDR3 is TGTGCCAGCTCACCAGGGACAGGGAACACTGAAGCTTTCTTT. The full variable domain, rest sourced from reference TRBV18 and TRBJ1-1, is NAGVMQNPRHLVRRRGQEARLRCSPMKGHSHVYWYRQLPEEGLKFMVYLQKENIIDESGMPKERFSAEFPKEGPSILRIQQVVRGDSAAYFCASSPGTGNTEAFFGQGTRLTVV.

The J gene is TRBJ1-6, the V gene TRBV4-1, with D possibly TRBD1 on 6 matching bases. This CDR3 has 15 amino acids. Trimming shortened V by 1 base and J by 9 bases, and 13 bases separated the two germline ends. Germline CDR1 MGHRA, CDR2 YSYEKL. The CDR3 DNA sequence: TGCGCCAGCAGCCAAGTCTTCAGGGGTACTTCACCCCTCCACTTT. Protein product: CASSQVFRGTSPLHF.

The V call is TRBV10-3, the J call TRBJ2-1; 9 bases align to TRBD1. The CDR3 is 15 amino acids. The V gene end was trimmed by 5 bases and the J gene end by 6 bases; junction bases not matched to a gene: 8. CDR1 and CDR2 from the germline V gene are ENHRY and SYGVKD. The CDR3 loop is CAISSTGGLFNEQFF. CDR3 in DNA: TGTGCCATCAGTAGTACAGGGGGCTTATTCAATGAGCAGTTCTTC.

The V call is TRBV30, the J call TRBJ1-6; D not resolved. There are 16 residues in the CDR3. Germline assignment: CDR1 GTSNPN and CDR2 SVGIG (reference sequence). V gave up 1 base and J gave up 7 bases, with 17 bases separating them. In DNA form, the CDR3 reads TGTGCCTGGAGTGCCCCTTCCGGGGTACGAAATTCACCCCTCCACTTT. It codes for CAWSAPSGVRNSPLHF.

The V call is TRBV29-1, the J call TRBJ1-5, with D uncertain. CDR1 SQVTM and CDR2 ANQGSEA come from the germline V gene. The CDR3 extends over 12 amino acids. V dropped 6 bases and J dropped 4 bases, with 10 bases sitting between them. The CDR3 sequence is CSVGAANQPQHF. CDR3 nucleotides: TGCAGCGTGGGAGCAGCTAATCAGCCCCAGCATTTT.

In DNA form, the CDR3 reads TGTGCCAGCAGTGCAACCGAAGGGGGCTGGGCCTACGAGCAGTACTTC. Its protein product is CASSATEGGWAYEQYF. V gene TRBV28 combines with J gene TRBJ2-7; 7 bases align to TRBD1. There are 16 residues in the CDR3. Germline V gives CDR1 MDHEN, CDR2 SYDVKM. Unmatched junction bases numbered 12, after V lost 5 bases and J lost 2 bases.

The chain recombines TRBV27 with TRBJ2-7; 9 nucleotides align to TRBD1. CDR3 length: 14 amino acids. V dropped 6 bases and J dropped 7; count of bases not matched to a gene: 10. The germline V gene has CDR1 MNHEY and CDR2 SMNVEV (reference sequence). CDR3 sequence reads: CASSWTGVGLEQYF. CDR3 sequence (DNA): TGTGCCAGCAGCTGGACAGGGGTGGGCCTGGAGCAGTACTTC.

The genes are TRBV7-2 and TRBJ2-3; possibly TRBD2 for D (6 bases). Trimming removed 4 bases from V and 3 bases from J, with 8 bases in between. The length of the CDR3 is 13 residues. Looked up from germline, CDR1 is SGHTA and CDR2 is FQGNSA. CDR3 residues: CASSSLATDTQYF. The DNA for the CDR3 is TGTGCCAGCAGCTCGCTAGCGACAGATACGCAGTATTTT.

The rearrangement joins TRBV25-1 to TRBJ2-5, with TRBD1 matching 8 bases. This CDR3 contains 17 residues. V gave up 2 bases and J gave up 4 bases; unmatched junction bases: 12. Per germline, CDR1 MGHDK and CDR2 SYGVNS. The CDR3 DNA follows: TGTGCCAGCAGTGAAGCGATACGACAGGGGAAGACAGAGACCCAGTACTTC. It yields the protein CASSEAIRQGKTETQYF.

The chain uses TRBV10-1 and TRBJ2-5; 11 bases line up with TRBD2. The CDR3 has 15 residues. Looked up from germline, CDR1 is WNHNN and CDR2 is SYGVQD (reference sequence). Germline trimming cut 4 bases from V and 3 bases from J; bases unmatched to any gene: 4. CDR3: CASSAGTSGKETQYF. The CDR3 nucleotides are TGCGCCAGCAGTGCCGGGACTAGCGGAAAAGAGACCCAGTACTTC.